The 14 T cell receptor beta chains below were found in one sample sequenced in a study of shared clonotypes between healthy human individuals (dated by TCRdb to the early 2020s). For the CD8 naive samples, CD45RO-negative cells were positively selected for CCR7, yielding a CD45RA+CCR7+ population from which TemRA cells were excluded. Library preparation used the immunoSEQ multiplex PCR assay. TCRdb retrieved this table from immuneACCESS and kept in-frame rearrangements only. Not all clones are present; in checked studies, unresolved V genes account for under half, and no reason is known for the remainder. This sample has millions of clones in its table, and approximately 94% of those were observed once. More than 1.5% of the sample is in the top ten clones. Material: naive CD8+ T cells from PBMCs. The cell subset or site tag for this specimen amounts to: CD45RA+CCR7+. These receptors were obtained from a young man in good health. Some clones in this sample may be carry-over from other donors' samples.

The J gene is TRBJ1-4, the V gene TRBV9; D not certain. Trimming removed 4 bases at V and 0 bases at J, with 7 bases between. In germline, CDR1 is SGDLS, CDR2 YYNGEE. The CDR3 runs 14 residues. This CDR3 is CASSTGATNEKLFF. The CDR3 DNA sequence: TGTGCCAGCAGCACCGGGGCAACTAATGAAAAACTGTTTTTT.

This chain's CDR3 is CASSLLQSSGANVLTF. The CDR3 coding sequence is TGTGCCAGCAGTCTCTTACAGAGCTCTGGGGCCAACGTCCTGACTTTC. The rearrangement links TRBV28 to TRBJ2-6; no clear D gene. Deletions cut 5 bases from V and 0 bases from J, with 11 bases between. There are 16 residues in the CDR3. Germline V gives CDR1 MDHEN, CDR2 SYDVKM.

The gene calls are TRBV6-6 and TRBJ2-3; D possibly corresponds to TRBD2 (6 bases). Germline V CDR1 and CDR2: MNHNY, SVGAGI (reference sequence). This CDR3 contains 15 residues. V was clipped by 1 base and J by 4 bases, with 12 bases between them. CDR3 sequence reads: CASSYFEPGADTQYF. CDR3 DNA: TGTGCCAGCAGTTACTTCGAACCGGGGGCAGATACGCAGTATTTT.

V gene TRBV7-9 combines with J gene TRBJ2-1, with TRBD2 matching over 10 bases. J gave up 4 bases and V 10 bases, and 10 bases lay outside the gene matches. CDR3 length: 15 amino acids. Germline V gene sequence: CDR1 SEHNR, CDR2 FQNEAQ (reference sequence). The CDR3 sequence: CAIPSAGGLYNEQFF. CDR3 coding DNA: TGTGCCATTCCCTCAGCGGGGGGGCTTTACAATGAGCAGTTCTTC.

The table lists this clone with a few counts. The V and J genes are TRBV5-1 and TRBJ2-7; 10 positions match TRBD2. This CDR3 is 15 amino acids long. Trimming at V came to 3 bases and at J to 0 bases, leaving 3 bases not matched to a gene. Germline V lookup: CDR1 SGHRS, CDR2 YFSETQ. The CDR3 region is CASSSGLANSYEQYF. The DNA of the CDR3 is TGCGCCAGCAGCTCGGGACTAGCGAACTCCTACGAGCAGTACTTC.

The V call is TRBV11-2, the J call TRBJ2-7; D unclear. CDR1 SGHAT and CDR2 FQNNGV come from the germline V gene. V dropped 5 bases and J dropped 4 bases, with 6 bases sitting between them. The CDR3 runs 11 residues. The CDR3 sequence: CASSAGYEQYF. CDR3 nucleotides: TGTGCCAGCAGCGCCGGTTACGAGCAGTACTTC.

The chain recombines TRBV7-6 with TRBJ2-3; tentative D call: TRBD2 (6 bases). The CDR3 covers 16 residues. CDR1 and CDR2 from the germline V gene are SGHVS and FNYEAQ. The germline V and J ends were trimmed by 3 bases and 0 bases, with 13 bases remaining between them. The CDR3 DNA follows: TGTGCCAGCAGCTTGCCAGCGGGTGGAAGCACAGATACGCAGTATTTT. Translated, it gives CASSLPAGGSTDTQYF.

This clone was observed a single time. The CDR3 protein is CASSFGGAPSYEQYF. CDR3 coding DNA: TGTGCCAGCAGTTTTGGGGGGGCGCCCTCCTACGAGCAGTACTTC. This chain joins TRBV27 and TRBJ2-7; D is perhaps TRBD2 (7 bases). Trimming pared 3 bases from V and 0 bases from J, leaving 12 bases between. The V gene's germline CDR1 is MNHEY and CDR2 SMNVEV (reference sequence). The CDR3 covers 15 residues.

This clone was seen a single time. V and J are TRBV29-1 and TRBJ2-5; no reliable D call. Gene TRBJ2-7 matches the end of the DNA better, so the J call may be wrong. The CDR3 is made up of 13 amino acids. Germline V CDR1 and CDR2: SQVTM, ANQGSEA. The CDR3 reads CSVRNSRDYEQYF. The CDR3 region has the DNA TGCAGCGTCCGAAACAGTAGGGACTACGAGCAGTACTTC.

The chain's CDR3 is CASSTTGTGWETQYF. The DNA for the CDR3 is TGTGCCAGTAGTACCACAGGGACAGGGTGGGAGACCCAGTACTTC. The chain recombines TRBV19 with TRBJ2-5, with 9 bases matching TRBD1. Germline CDR1 LNHDA, CDR2 SQIVND (reference sequence). The CDR3 has 15 residues. V gave up 4 bases and J gave up 5 bases; unmatched junction bases: 8.

The V call is TRBV5-4, the J call TRBJ2-3; D not resolved. Germline assignment: CDR1 SGHNT and CDR2 YYREEE (reference sequence). The CDR3 is 13 residues long. V dropped 3 bases and J dropped 6 bases, with 11 bases sitting between them. The CDR3 loop is CASSSSRPDTQYF. CDR3 coding DNA: TGTGCCAGCAGCTCATCCCGACCGGATACGCAGTATTTT.

As to this clone: In the same sample, other DNA sequences code for this CDR3. The chain recombines TRBV28 with TRBJ2-1; 9 positions match TRBD2. V shed 3 bases and J 3 bases; nucleotides not matched to a gene: 0. The length of the CDR3 is 14 residues. The germline CDR1 and CDR2 sequences are MDHEN and SYDVKM. The CDR3 nucleotides are TGTGCCAGCAGTTTGACTAGCGGCTACAATGAGCAGTTCTTC. Protein sequence: CASSLTSGYNEQFF.

This rearrangement joins TRBV19 to TRBJ1-1; D call uncertain. Trimming shortened V by 0 bases and J by 7 bases, and 12 bases separated the two germline ends. Germline CDR1 reads LNHDA; CDR2 reads SQIVND (reference sequence). The CDR3 contains 14 residues. The CDR3 is CASSIDRQAGEAFF. As DNA, the CDR3 is TGTGCCAGTAGTATAGATCGCCAGGCTGGTGAAGCTTTCTTT.

V and J are TRBV7-9 and TRBJ2-3, with a possible D match to TRBD2 (6 bases). V was cut by 3 bases and J by 2 bases, with 12 bases left in between. Germline V lookup: CDR1 SEHNR, CDR2 FQNEAQ (reference sequence). There are 15 residues in the CDR3. DNA of the CDR3: TGTGCCAGCAGCTTTGTTAGCGGTTACACAGATACGCAGTATTTT. Amino acid sequence: CASSFVSGYTDTQYF.